Each of the 2 T cell receptor beta chains below was sequenced from the same sample in a study of sequential checkpoint blockade in melanoma. Treatment: randomized to nivolumab then ipilimumab (arm A) or the reverse (arm B). Generated by immunoSEQ multiplex PCR, the TCRdb table keeps only in-frame clones and is missing some. Of around 9,100 clones listed, roughly 70% were seen once; the top ten hold about 25%. Source: CD8+ T cells sorted from blood (inferred from file names), taken from a patient given nivolumab and ipilimumab in sequence. All receptors derive from a human donor with melanoma.

V is TRBV7-6 and J is TRBJ2-7; TRBD2 agrees at 7 bases. J lost 5 bases, V lost 3 bases, and 16 bases had no gene match. CDR3 size: 17 residues. From germline, CDR1 is SGHVS and CDR2 FNYEAQ. The DNA for the CDR3 is TGTGCCAGCAGCTTGGGGGACGCCGGGAGGTATGCCCACGAGCAGTACTTC. It codes for CASSLGDAGRYAHEQYF.

Concerning this clone itself: Other nucleotide sequences from this sample produce the same CDR3. V usage is TRBV28 and J usage is TRBJ2-7; tentatively, D is TRBD1 (5 bases). Germline CDR1 reads MDHEN; CDR2 reads SYDVKM. This CDR3 is 13 amino acids long. V lost 4 bases and J lost 5, with 12 bases in between. In nucleotides, the CDR3 is TGTGCCAGCAGTTCAGGGAAATTCAACGAGCAGTACTTC. As protein: CASSSGKFNEQYF. The variable domain in full, completed from reference TRBV28 and TRBJ2-7, reads DVKVTQSSRYLVKRTGEKVFLECVQDMDHENMFWYRQDPGLGLRLIYFSYDVKMKEKGDIPEGYSVSREKKERFSLILESASTNQTSMYLCASSSGKFNEQYFGPGTRLTVT.